One sample yielded the 7 T cell receptor beta chains listed below, sequenced in a study of blood T cell repertoires in COVID-19. Profiling relied on immunoSEQ multiplex PCR, and the TCRdb table lists in-frame clones only, not all of them. The sample carries about 140,000 clones, 70% to 90% recorded once. The source material was PBMCs or T cells enriched from blood (not recorded which). The receptor source for this set is a middle-aged woman who had recovered from COVID-19.

The gene calls are TRBV24-1 and TRBJ2-1, with D perhaps TRBD2 (6 bases). V lost 4 bases, J lost 7 bases, and 16 bases lay in between. CDR1 and CDR2 (germline): KGHDR, SFDVKD. The CDR3 has 15 amino acids. CDR3 coding DNA: TGTGCCACCAGTGACCCGAGAGGGGCGGGGAATGAGCAGTTCTTC. Encoded protein: CATSDPRGAGNEQFF.

The rearrangement joins TRBV5-4 to TRBJ2-1; 16 nucleotides line up with TRBD2. V lost 3 bases, J lost 0 bases, and 9 bases stayed unmatched. The CDR3 runs 20 residues. Germline CDR1 is SGHNT and CDR2 is YYREEE (reference sequence). The chain's CDR3 is CASSYPGLAGGPGSYNEQFF. The CDR3 region has the DNA TGTGCCAGCAGCTACCCGGGACTAGCGGGAGGGCCGGGCTCCTACAATGAGCAGTTCTTC.

The chain couples TRBV9 to TRBJ2-1, with 7 bases identical to TRBD1. CDR3 length equals 13 residues. Germline-derived CDR1 and CDR2 are SGDLS and YYNGEE. The trim removed 4 bases at V and 9 bases at J, leaving 7 bases unmatched. DNA for the CDR3: TGTGCCAGCAGCCCAAGACAGGGACCTGAGCAGTTCTTC. Residues: CASSPRQGPEQFF. Looking up the rest from reference TRBV9 and TRBJ2-1 gives the full variable domain: DSGVTQTPKHLITATGQRVTLRCSPRSGDLSVYWYQQSLDQGLQFLIQYYNGEERAKGNILERFSAQQFPDLHSELNLSSLELGDSALYFCASSPRQGPEQFFGPGTRLTVL.

J is TRBJ1-3 and V is TRBV30, with 8 bases identical to TRBD1. CDR1 and CDR2 from the germline V gene are GTSNPN and SVGIG (reference sequence). The CDR3 extends over 12 amino acids. Written as DNA, the CDR3 is TGTGCATCGACAGGGGACGGAAACACCATATATTTT. Protein product: CASTGDGNTIYF.

This chain connects TRBV9 to TRBJ2-1; tentatively, D is TRBD1 (6 bases). V lost 0 bases to trimming and J lost 1 base, with 11 bases between them. The length of the CDR3 is 16 residues. CDR1 is SGDLS, CDR2 YYNGEE, per germline. DNA for the CDR3: TGTGCCAGCAGCGTAGATGGGGGCCCGTCCTACAATGAGCAGTTCTTC. It translates to CASSVDGGPSYNEQFF.

The gene calls are TRBV12-3 or TRBV12-4 and TRBJ2-7, with D perhaps matching TRBD2 (6 bases). The CDR3 runs to 13 residues. Deletions cut 7 bases from V and 6 bases from J, with 16 bases between. CDR3 in amino acids: CASKPDGSSEQYF. DNA for the CDR3: TGTGCCAGCAAACCAGACGGGAGCAGCGAGCAGTACTTC.

The gene calls are TRBV13 and TRBJ1-2, with D hard to call. The CDR3 extends over 12 amino acids. Germline CDR1 and CDR2: PRHDT and FYEKMQ (reference sequence). V gave up 5 bases and J gave up 8 bases, with 12 bases separating them. CDR3 sequence (DNA): TGTGCCAGCAGCGCCCCGAGGGAGGGCTACACCTTC. Its translation is CASSAPREGYTF.